Included here is one T cell receptor (beta chain) sequence, with context. Its antigen is currently unknown. The PCR ran on 60 Vbeta and 13 Jbeta primers. Using immunoSEQ multiplex PCR, the repertoire was profiled, and TCRdb retains in-frame clones only, with some absent. Of 150,000 to 200,000 clones in the sample, around 75% were seen once. Trimming removed 5 bases at V and 5 bases at J, with 24 bases between. The CDR3 covers 17 residues. The germline CDR1 and CDR2 sequences are SGHVS and FNYEAQ. This specimen belongs to a study of cytomegalovirus exposure and HLA in healthy donors. Study results and limitations: In an earlier analysis, in some 500 donors, most V segments appeared productive either ~87% or ~30% of the time. TCR beta sequences numbering 15,000 to 20,000 were associated with HLA alleles at 0.05 false discovery rate in a later analysis.

This chain uses TRBV7-6 with TRBJ2-5; D is possibly TRBD2 (6 bases). The sequenced sample consisted of PBMCs. The receptor comes from a male donor in good health and CMV-seronegative. In nucleotides, the CDR3 is TGTGCCAGCAGCCCCCCTCCTGCTATAATACGGGGGGAGACCCAGTACTTC. Translation: CASSPPPAIIRGETQYF.